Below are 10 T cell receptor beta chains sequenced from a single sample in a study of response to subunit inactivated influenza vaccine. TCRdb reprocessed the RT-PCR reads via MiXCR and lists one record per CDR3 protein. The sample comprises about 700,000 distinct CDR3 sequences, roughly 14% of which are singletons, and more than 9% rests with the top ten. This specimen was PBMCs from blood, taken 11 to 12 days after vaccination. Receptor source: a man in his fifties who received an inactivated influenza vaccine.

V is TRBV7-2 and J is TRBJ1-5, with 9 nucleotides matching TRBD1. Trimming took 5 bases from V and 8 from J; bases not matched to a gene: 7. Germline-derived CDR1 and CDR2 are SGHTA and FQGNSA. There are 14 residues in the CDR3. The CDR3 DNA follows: TGTGCCAGCAGCGGAGGGACAGGGATCGAGCCCCAGCATTTT. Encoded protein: CASSGGTGIEPQHF.

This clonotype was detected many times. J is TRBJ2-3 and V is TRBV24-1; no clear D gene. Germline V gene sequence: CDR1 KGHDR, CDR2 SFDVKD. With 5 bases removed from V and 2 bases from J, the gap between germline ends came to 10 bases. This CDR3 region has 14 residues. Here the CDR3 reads CATSGDRLTDTQYF. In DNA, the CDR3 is TGTGCCACCAGTGGAGACCGACTCACAGATACGCAGTATTTT.

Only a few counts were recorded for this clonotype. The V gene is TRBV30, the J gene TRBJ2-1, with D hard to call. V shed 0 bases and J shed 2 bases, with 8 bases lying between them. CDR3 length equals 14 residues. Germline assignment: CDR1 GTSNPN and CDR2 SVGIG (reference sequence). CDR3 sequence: CAWSVGIAYNEQFF. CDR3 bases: TGTGCCTGGAGTGTAGGCATTGCCTACAATGAGCAGTTCTTC.

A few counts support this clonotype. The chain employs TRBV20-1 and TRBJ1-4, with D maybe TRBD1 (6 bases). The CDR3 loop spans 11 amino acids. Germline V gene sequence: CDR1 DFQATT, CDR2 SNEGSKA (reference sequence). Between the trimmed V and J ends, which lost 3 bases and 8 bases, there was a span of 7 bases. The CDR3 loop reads CSARGGEKLFF. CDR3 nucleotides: TGCAGTGCTAGGGGGGGCGAAAAACTGTTTTTT.

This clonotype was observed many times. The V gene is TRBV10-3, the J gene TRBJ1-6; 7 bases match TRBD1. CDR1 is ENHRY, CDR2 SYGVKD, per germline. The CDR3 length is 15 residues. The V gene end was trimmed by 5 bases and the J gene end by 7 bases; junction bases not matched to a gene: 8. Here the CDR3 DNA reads TGTGCCATCAGTCGAGAGGGACAGAAGAATTCACCCCTCCACTTT. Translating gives CAISREGQKNSPLHF.

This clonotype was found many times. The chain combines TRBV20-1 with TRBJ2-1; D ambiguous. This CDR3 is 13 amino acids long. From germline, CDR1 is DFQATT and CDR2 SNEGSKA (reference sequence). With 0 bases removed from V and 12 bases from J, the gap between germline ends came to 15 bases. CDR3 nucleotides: TGCAGTGCTAGAGATTCCTGGTCCCTCGGGCAGTTCTTC. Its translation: CSARDSWSLGQFF.

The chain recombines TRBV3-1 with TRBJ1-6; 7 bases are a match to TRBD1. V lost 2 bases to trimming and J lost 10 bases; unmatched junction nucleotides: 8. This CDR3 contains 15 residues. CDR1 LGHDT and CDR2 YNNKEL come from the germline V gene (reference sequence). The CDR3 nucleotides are TGTGCCAGCAGCCAAAACACAGGGGTGGTCTCACCCCTCCACTTT. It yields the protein CASSQNTGVVSPLHF.

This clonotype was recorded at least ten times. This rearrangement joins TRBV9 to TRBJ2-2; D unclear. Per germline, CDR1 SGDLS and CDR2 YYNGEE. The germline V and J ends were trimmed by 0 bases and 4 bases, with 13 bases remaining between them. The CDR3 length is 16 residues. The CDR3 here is CASSVAFGPTTGELFF. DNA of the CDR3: TGTGCCAGCAGCGTAGCTTTTGGACCAACCACCGGGGAGCTGTTTTTT.

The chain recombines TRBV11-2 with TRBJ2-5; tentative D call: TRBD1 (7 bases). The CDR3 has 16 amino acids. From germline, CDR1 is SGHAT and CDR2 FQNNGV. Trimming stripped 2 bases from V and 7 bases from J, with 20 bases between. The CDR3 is CASSLLTEGAQGTQYF. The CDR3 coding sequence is TGTGCCAGCAGCTTATTGACGGAGGGGGCGCAGGGGACCCAGTACTTC.

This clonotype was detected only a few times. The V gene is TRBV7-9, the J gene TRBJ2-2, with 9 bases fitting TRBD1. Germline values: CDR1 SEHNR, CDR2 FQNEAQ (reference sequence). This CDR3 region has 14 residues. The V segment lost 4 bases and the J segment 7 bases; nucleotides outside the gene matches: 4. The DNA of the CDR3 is TGTGCCAGCAGCTCACAGGGGGCTGGCGGGGAGCTGTTTTTT. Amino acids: CASSSQGAGGELFF.